Sequencing of this TCR beta chain was carried out in a study of blood T cell repertoires in COVID-19. Study-level background: Italy, Spain and the United States were the sources of the convalescent and acute COVID-19 samples.

Germline V CDR1 and CDR2: SGHNT, YENEEA. The CDR3 has 15 amino acids. Losses at the gene ends were 3 bases for V and 4 bases for J; bases not matched to a gene: 3. Per the study methods: The authors estimated nucleated cell counts from reference gene primer amplification. Clones were read by immunoSEQ multiplex PCR, and TCRdb kept only the in-frame ones, dropping some. V and J calls and clone size come straight from that table; D and trimming were deduced from the DNA. Of fewer than 250,000 clones listed, about 82% are singletons. The chain has TRBV11-3 and TRBJ1-3, with 10 bases lining up with TRBD1. The sequenced sample consisted of peripheral blood. The sequence came from a woman over 75 with acute or convalescent COVID-19. Here the CDR3 DNA reads TGTGCCAGCAGCTTCTCGGGACAGGGGGGAAACACCATATATTTT. It yields the protein CASSFSGQGGNTIYF.